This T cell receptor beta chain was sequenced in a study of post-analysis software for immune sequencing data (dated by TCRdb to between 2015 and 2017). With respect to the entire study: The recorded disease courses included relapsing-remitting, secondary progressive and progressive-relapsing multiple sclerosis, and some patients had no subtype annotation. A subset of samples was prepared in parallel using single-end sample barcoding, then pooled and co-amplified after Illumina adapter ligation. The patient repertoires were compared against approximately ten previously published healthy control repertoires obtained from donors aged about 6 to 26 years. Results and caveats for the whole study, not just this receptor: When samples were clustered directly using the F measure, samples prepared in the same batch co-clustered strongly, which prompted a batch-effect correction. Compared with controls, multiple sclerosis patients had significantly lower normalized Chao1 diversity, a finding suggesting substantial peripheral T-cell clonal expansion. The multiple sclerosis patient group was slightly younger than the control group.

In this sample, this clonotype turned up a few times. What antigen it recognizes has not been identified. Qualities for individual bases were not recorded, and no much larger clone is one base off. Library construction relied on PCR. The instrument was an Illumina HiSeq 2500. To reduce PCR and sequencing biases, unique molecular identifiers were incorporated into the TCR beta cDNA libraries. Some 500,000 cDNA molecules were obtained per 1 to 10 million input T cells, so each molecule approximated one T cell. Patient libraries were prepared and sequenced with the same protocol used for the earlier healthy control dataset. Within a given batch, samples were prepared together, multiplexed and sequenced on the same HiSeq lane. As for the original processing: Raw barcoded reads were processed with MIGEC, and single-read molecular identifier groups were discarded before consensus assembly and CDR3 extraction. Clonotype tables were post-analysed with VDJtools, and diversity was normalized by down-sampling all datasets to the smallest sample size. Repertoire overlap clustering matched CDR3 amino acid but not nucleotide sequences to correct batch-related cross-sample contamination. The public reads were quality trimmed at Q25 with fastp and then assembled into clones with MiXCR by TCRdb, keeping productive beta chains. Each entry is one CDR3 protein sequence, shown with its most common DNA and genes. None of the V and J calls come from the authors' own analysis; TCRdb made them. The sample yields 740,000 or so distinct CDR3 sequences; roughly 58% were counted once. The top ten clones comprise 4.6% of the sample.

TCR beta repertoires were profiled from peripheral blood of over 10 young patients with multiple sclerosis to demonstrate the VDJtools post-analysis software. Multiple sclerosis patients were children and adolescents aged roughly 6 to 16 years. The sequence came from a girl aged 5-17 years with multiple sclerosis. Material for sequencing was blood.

DNA sequence: TGTGCCATCAGTGAGTCGGTGAAACACGAGCAGTACTTC. Translation gives CAISESVKHEQYF. The chain is made from TRBV10-3 and TRBJ2-7, with no confident D gene call. The trim is 0 bases for V and 5 bases for J, with a gap of 8 bases between the germline ends. The germline V gene supplies CDR1 ENHRY and CDR2 SYGVKD. The CDR3 runs 13 residues from the cysteine to the phenylalanine. Only the CDR3 region is kept as DNA, spanning 39 bases read in frame from base 1.